Detailed here is one T cell receptor (beta chain). There are a few counts of this clonotype. Its antigen is unknown. The record has no base qualities; no much larger clone is one base away. The germline V gene gives CDR1 as SGHRS and CDR2 as YFSETQ. The V end loses 4 bases and the J end loses 0 bases, and a stretch of 10 bases separates them. CDR3 length: 14 amino acids, cysteine to phenylalanine. CDR3 DNA is the only sequence kept; it has 42 bases, read in frame from the first base. Ficoll-Paque density gradient centrifugation was used to isolate PBMCs. This sample was sequenced with an Illumina NovaSeq 6000. Using 5'RACE with constant-segment primers, TCRalpha and TCRbeta cDNA libraries were constructed, with sample barcodes and unique molecular identifiers added in the process. RNA was extracted from every sample with Trizol reagent. Amplification of the libraries took two PCR steps, and the second step added a second sample barcode plus Illumina TruSeq adapters. Libraries were sequenced on an Illumina NovaSeq with 2 x 150 bp paired-end reads. The original methods were these. Reads were demultiplexed and collapsed into UMI-guided consensus sequences with migec v1.2.7. Using mixcr v2.1.11, UMI consensuses were aligned to TRA and TRB V and J templates and then assembled into clonotypes. Clonotypes were classified as expanded or contracted when called significant by both edgeR and NoisET, with noise models trained on biological replicates. For edgeR calls, the cutoffs were a false discovery rate-adjusted p below 0.01 and a log2 fold-change threshold of 1. As an exploratory analysis of dynamics, PCA with hierarchical clustering was applied to max-normalized trajectories of the 1000 most abundant clonotypes. Separately sequenced CD4+ and CD8+ repertoires were used to assign the CD4 or CD8 phenotype of responding clones. TCRdb handled the public reads itself, with Q25 trimming in fastp and clone calling in MiXCR, and kept productive beta chains. One record per CDR3 amino acid sequence lists the most common genes and DNA. The V and J calls follow TCRdb's processing rather than the paper's. The sample profile shows 470,000 or so distinct CDR3 sequences; 20% to 30% of them were found once. The biggest ten clones account for under 15% of the sample.

The data originate from a study of T-cell memory formation after mild COVID-19 (dated by TCRdb to the early 2020s). A note on the overall study: TCR sequence clusters from the two donors were largely donor specific. Two young, previously healthy adult volunteers made up the cohort, one male and one female. In two donors, T-cell clones that expanded and contracted after mild COVID-19 were followed by sequencing TCRalpha and TCRbeta repertoires longitudinally.

Study-wide findings and limitations: Contracting CD4+ clones turned up mainly in the CM and EM memory subsets, whereas EMRA was where CD8+ clones were enriched. The study included only a couple of mild cases, and larger cohorts that include severe cases with pre-infection samples were judged to be necessary. Balanced CD4/CD8 phenotypes were observed for clones contracting from day 15 to 85, whereas a bias towards CD4+ was observed for a second wave of clones expanding from day 15 to 37. The second-wave clones that peaked on day 37 were not confirmed to be SARS-CoV-2 specific. The detection of some responding clones in pre-infection memory suggests that pre-existing cross-reactive memory T cells joined the SARS-CoV-2 response.

The chain is assembled from TRBV5-1 and TRBJ1-1; D gene: possibly TRBD1, on 5 matching bases. The receptor comes from an adult woman who had mild COVID-19 (a few samples of this study predate the infection). The sample titles of this study are shuffled in the database, so cell type and time point are left out; the donor was told from shared clones. Source material: PBMCs or a T cell subset sorted from them (not recorded which). The bases read TGCGCCAGCAGCCCAAGAGGGGTGAACACTGAAGCTTTCTTT. It specifies CASSPRGVNTEAFF.